Below, 11 T cell receptor beta chains from the same sample are listed, as sequenced in a study of blood T cells in healthy people across ages. A second PCR of 7 to 11 cycles used a sample-barcoded 5' primer and a J-beta primer mix. One entry per CDR3 protein results from TCRdb running MiXCR on the 5' RACE reads. The table lists about 930,000 distinct CDR3 sequences, approximately 32% of them singletons. The sample was also reused in another study, on T cells of mothers and their children.

The sequenced sample consisted of blood. These TCRs come from a woman in her thirties or forties in good health.

The V and J genes are TRBV5-1 and TRBJ1-1, with TRBD1 matching 7 bases. CDR3 length: 15 residues. Per germline, CDR1 SGHRS and CDR2 YFSETQ. With V trimmed by 6 bases and J by 2 bases, 10 bases remained unmatched. CDR3 in DNA: TGCGCCAGCAATACAGGGGTATGGGAAAACACTGAAGCTTTCTTT. It yields the protein CASNTGVWENTEAFF.

Remarks on this clonotype: At one end the junction does not follow the germline gene, possibly because of a read error. The gene calls are TRBV28 and TRBJ1-1; D gene uncertain. The CDR3 has 12 amino acids. Germline V gives CDR1 MDHEN, CDR2 SYDVKM. This CDR3 is CANSYVSTEAFF. In DNA form, the CDR3 reads TGTGCCAACAGTTATGTCAGCACTGAAGCTTTCTTT.

This clonotype was counted only a few times. J is TRBJ1-1 and V is TRBV14; TRBD1 is a possible D gene (5 bases). The V gene's germline CDR1 is SGHDN and CDR2 FVKESK. V was cut by 4 bases and J by 6 bases, with 15 bases left in between. This CDR3 comprises 14 residues. The DNA of the CDR3 is TGTGCCAGCAGCCTCCAGGGAAGGTCGGCTGAAGCTTTCTTT. Protein product: CASSLQGRSAEAFF.

For this clonotype: One base away lies a much larger clone, so this may be a sequencing read error. The rearrangement links TRBV28 to TRBJ2-6; possibly TRBD1 or TRBD2 for D (5 bases each). This CDR3 region has 14 residues. CDR1 MDHEN and CDR2 SYDVKM come from the germline V gene. In DNA form, the CDR3 reads TGTGCCAGCACCACGGGGTCCGGGGCCAACGTCCGGACTTTC. Residues: CASTTGSGANVRTF. The full variable domain, its missing parts supplied by reference TRBV28 and TRBJ2-6, is DVKVTQSSRYLVKRTGEKVFLECVQDMDHENMFWYRQDPGLGLRLIYFSYDVKMKEKGDIPEGYSVSREKKERFSLILESASTNQTSMYLCASTTGSGANVRTFGAGSRLTVL.

This clonotype was observed a handful of times. The rearrangement links TRBV24-1 to TRBJ2-1; possible D gene TRBD1, 6 bases. The length of the CDR3 is 15 residues. V lost 4 bases and J lost 4, with 13 bases in between. Germline V gene data show CDR1 as KGHDR and CDR2 as SFDVKD. CDR3 in DNA: TGTGCCACCAGTGAGCCAGGGGCCAATTACAATGAGCAGTTCTTC. It encodes CATSEPGANYNEQFF.

The chain carries TRBV6-1 and TRBJ1-5; weak D call: TRBD1 (6 bases). CDR1 is MNHNS, CDR2 SASEGT, per germline. The CDR3 totals 12 residues. Between the trimmed V and J ends, which lost 6 bases and 11 bases, there was a span of 14 bases. The CDR3 bases are TGTGCCAGCAGCCTCGGACAGAGGGCCCAGCATTTT. It encodes CASSLGQRAQHF.

This clonotype showed up many times. The chain employs TRBV5-5 and TRBJ1-6, with a tentative D call TRBD1 (6 bases). V was cut by 4 bases and J by 7 bases, with 15 bases left in between. CDR1 and CDR2 (germline): SGHKS, YYEKEE (reference sequence). The CDR3 contains 15 residues. The CDR3 region has the DNA TGTGCCAGCAGCCTACCCGGGCAGGGGAATTCACCCCTCCACTTT. Translated, it gives CASSLPGQGNSPLHF.

For the CDR3, the DNA is TGTGCCAGCAGTTACTCGACAGGGACCTACAATGAGCAGTTCTTC. As protein: CASSYSTGTYNEQFF. The V and J genes are TRBV6-5 and TRBJ2-1, with 7 bases lining up with TRBD1. The germline V gene encodes CDR1 MNHEY and CDR2 SVGAGI. The length of the CDR3 is 15 residues. The junction had 1 base not matched to a gene; V was cut back by 0 bases and J by 2 bases.

This clonotype was seen a handful of times. The rearrangement uses TRBV6-5 and TRBJ1-1; 7 bases agree with TRBD1. This CDR3 comprises 14 residues. Germline V lookup: CDR1 MNHEY, CDR2 SVGAGI. V was clipped by 4 bases and J by 1 base; unmatched bases: 3. The DNA for the CDR3 is TGTGCCAGCAGTTTCCAGGGGGGGAACACTGAAGCTTTCTTT. Encoded protein: CASSFQGGNTEAFF.

This clonotype was found a few times. The junction departs from germline at one end; a sequencing error may be responsible. As DNA, the CDR3 is TGTGCCGGCTCACCAGACAGGGGGTCCTACGAGCAGTACTTC. Translated, it gives CAGSPDRGSYEQYF. The gene calls are TRBV18 and TRBJ2-7, with 9 bases aligning to TRBD1. The length of the CDR3 is 14 residues. Per the germline V gene, CDR1 is KGHSH and CDR2 is LQKENI.

The J gene is TRBJ2-5, the V gene TRBV28; D possibly uses TRBD1 or TRBD2 (5 bases each). V was pared by 5 bases and J by 10 bases, with 20 bases between. This CDR3 has 14 residues. From germline, CDR1 is MDHEN and CDR2 SYDVKM. CDR3 amino acids: CASSVTGTARDQYF. Here the CDR3 DNA reads TGTGCCAGCAGTGTAACCGGGACCGCTCGGGACCAGTACTTC.